This TCR beta chain was profiled in a study of T cells in Graves' hyperthyroidism and ophthalmopathy. The study, taken as a whole, reports: Before onset, by a median of 6.5 months, the model predicted ophthalmopathy.

Worth noting for this clonotype: Its antigen remains unidentified. A junction boundary mismatches the germline segment, possibly from a read error.

Stable disease denoted Graves' hyperthyroidism without ophthalmopathy progression within 18 months. Clinical symptoms, serum thyroxine and TRAb, thyroid ultrasound and orbital computed tomography were used for the diagnoses. Researchers amplified the TCR beta CDR3 regions from RNA transcripts. TCR CDR3 underwent first-round RT-PCR with the HTBI primer set. TCRdb fed the multiplex PCR reads into MiXCR, producing one record per CDR3 protein. Of about 540,000 distinct CDR3 sequences in the sample, roughly 50% were seen once. The clonotype originates from a young woman with Graves' hyperthyroidism. Sequencing was carried out using peripheral blood or thyroid tissue (not recorded which).

This chain's CDR3 is CATSGLRKGNTGELFF. The CDR3 DNA is TGTGCCACCAGTGGTTTGCGGAAAGGGAACACCGGGGAGCTGTTTTTT. The chain uses TRBV24-1 and TRBJ2-2, with D unresolved. Germline CDR1 KGHDR, CDR2 SFDVKD. The CDR3 sequence is 16 residues long.